This T cell receptor (beta chain) was sequenced during a study of blood T cells in healthy people across ages. General observations from the study: Long-lived donors exceeded aged donors in naive CD4+ cells and diversity. Significant beta diversity loss was already apparent by age approximately 37, declining roughly linearly.

Per sample, at least 6 micrograms of total RNA were extracted. Sample-barcoded 5' priming and a J-beta primer mix drove a second PCR of 7 to 11 cycles. Each CDR3 protein gets one entry after TCRdb re-called the 5' RACE reads with MiXCR. The table has 850,000 to 1,000,000 distinct CDR3 sequences, about 51% seen once. For this clonotype: Its antigen is unknown.

This receptor was obtained from an older woman in good health. Sequencing used blood.

CDR3 in amino acids: CASSGGPAGNQPQHF. The CDR3, as DNA: TGTGCCAGCAGTGGGGGCCCAGCGGGCAATCAGCCCCAGCATTTT. The V gene is TRBV12-3 or TRBV12-4, the J gene TRBJ1-5; a weak D match, TRBD1 (6 bases). The length of the CDR3 is 15 residues. Trimming took 5 bases from V and 2 from J, leaving 13 bases between them.